This T cell receptor beta chain appears in the sequencing data of a study of T-cell reconstitution after alpha-beta-depleted transplantation in children. Germline assignment: CDR1 SNHLY and CDR2 FYNNEI. V dropped 6 bases and J dropped 2 bases, with 20 bases sitting between them. The CDR3 spans 17 residues. Unique molecular identifiers were used to barcode this TCRbeta library. TCRdb processed the PCR reads anew with MiXCR; each CDR3 protein has one entry. The repertoire has 100,000 or so distinct CDR3 sequences, roughly 6% of them found once; the top ten carry 5.5% to 6.5%. This clonotype was seen more than once but under ten times.

This chain joins TRBV2 and TRBJ1-5; maybe TRBD1 (6 bases). The source material was PBMCs, mostly from graft donor cells, sampled 60 days after TCRalphabeta/CD19-depleted stem cell transplant. The TCR sequence derives from a female patient aged 2-15 years who had a stem cell transplant for Fanconi anemia, so the T cells may come from the graft donor. Written as DNA, the CDR3 is TGTGCCAGCAGCGTCCGGGGGGGCGAGGGCGGCAATCAGCCCCAGCATTTT. It yields the protein CASSVRGGEGGNQPQHF.